The 8 T cell receptor beta chains in this list originate from one sample, sequenced in a study of blood T cell repertoires in COVID-19. This table comes from immunoSEQ multiplex PCR, and its TCRdb copy is limited to in-frame clones, with some not included. The sample contains about 380,000 clones, around 85% of which appear only once. The material sequenced was peripheral blood. These receptors were taken from a young woman with acute or convalescent COVID-19.

The chain uses TRBV2 and TRBJ1-1; D is unclear. Germline V lookup: CDR1 SNHLY, CDR2 FYNNEI. The length of the CDR3 is 13 residues. Trimming shortened V by 4 bases and J by 1 base, and 7 bases separated the two germline ends. The CDR3 region has the DNA TGTGCCAGCAGTGGAGAGGCGAACACTGAAGCTTTCTTT. This translates into CASSGEANTEAFF.

V gene TRBV12-5 combines with J gene TRBJ2-5; 10 bases are shared with TRBD2. The length of the CDR3 is 17 residues. V shed 5 bases, J shed 7 bases, and the junction held 16 bases outside the gene matches. Germline V gives CDR1 LGHNT, CDR2 FRNRAP. Here the CDR3 reads CASGPTGTSVDWGTQYF. For the CDR3, the DNA is TGTGCTAGTGGTCCCACCGGGACTAGCGTAGACTGGGGGACCCAGTACTTC. Drawing the rest from reference TRBV12-5 and TRBJ2-5, the complete variable domain is DARVTQTPRHKVTEMGQEVTMRCQPILGHNTVFWYRQTMMQGLELLAYFRNRAPLDDSGMPKDRFSAEMPDATLATLKIQPSEPRDSAVYFCASGPTGTSVDWGTQYFGPGTRLLVL.

The gene calls are TRBV29-1 and TRBJ2-3; D not resolved. V was pared by 1 base and J by 2 bases, with 10 bases between. Germline V gene lookup returns CDR1 SQVTM and CDR2 ANQGSEA. CDR3 length: 14 residues. CDR3 nucleotides: TGCAGCGTTGAAGCCGAGTCCAACACAGATACGCAGTATTTT. Protein sequence: CSVEAESNTDTQYF.

V and J are TRBV5-6 and TRBJ2-7; 9 bases agree with TRBD1. This CDR3 contains 15 residues. The V segment lost 0 bases and the J segment 4 bases; nucleotides outside the gene matches: 5. Germline CDR1 SGHDT, CDR2 YYEEEE. In DNA, the CDR3 is TGTGCCAGCAGCTTGGACGGACAGGGGTTGTACGAGCAGTACTTC. Its translation: CASSLDGQGLYEQYF.

The chain joins TRBV7-9 to TRBJ2-1; 11 bases map to TRBD2. CDR3 length equals 19 residues. V lost 2 bases to trimming and J lost 1 base; unmatched junction nucleotides: 10. Germline loops: CDR1 SEHNR, CDR2 FQNEAQ (reference sequence). DNA of the CDR3: TGTGCCAGCAGCTTACGGGGTAGCGGGAGGGGAACTTCCTACAATGAGCAGTTCTTC. Amino acid sequence: CASSLRGSGRGTSYNEQFF. The whole variable domain, remainder taken from reference TRBV7-9 and TRBJ2-1, is DTGVSQNPRHKITKRGQNVTFRCDPISEHNRLYWYRQTLGQGPEFLTYFQNEAQLEKSRLLSDRFSAERPKGSFSTLEIQRTEQGDSAMYLCASSLRGSGRGTSYNEQFFGPGTRLTVL.

The CDR3 region is CASRRDLGNTIYF. The DNA of the CDR3 is TGTGCCAGTCGTCGAGATCTGGGAAACACCATATATTTT. This chain links TRBV19 with TRBJ1-3; D not certain. This CDR3 has 13 amino acids. From germline, CDR1 is LNHDA and CDR2 SQIVND (reference sequence). V was pared by 8 bases and J by 4 bases, with 12 bases between. The full variable domain, rest sourced from reference TRBV19 and TRBJ1-3, is DGGITQSPKYLFRKEGQNVTLSCEQNLNHDAMYWYRQDPGQGLRLIYYSQIVNDFQKGDIAEGYSVSREKKESFPLTVTSAQKNPTAFYLCASRRDLGNTIYFGEGSWLTVV.

The rearrangement uses TRBV7-9 and TRBJ2-3; 9 bases agree with TRBD1. Germline values: CDR1 SEHNR, CDR2 FQNEAQ (reference sequence). The CDR3 runs 16 residues. The junction had 7 bases not matched to a gene; V was cut back by 4 bases and J by 2 bases. CDR3 in amino acids: CASSSQQGASTDTQYF. The CDR3 DNA follows: TGTGCCAGCAGCTCCCAACAGGGGGCTTCCACAGATACGCAGTATTTT.

In its sample, this clone was seen a few times. Other DNA sequences in the same sample also yield this CDR3. This chain links TRBV12-3 or TRBV12-4 with TRBJ2-5; 8 bases agree with TRBD1. The trim removed 6 bases at V and 2 bases at J, leaving 2 bases unmatched. This CDR3 is built from 13 residues. The CDR3 spells CASSRDRQETQYF. The CDR3 region has the DNA TGTGCCAGCAGCCGGGACAGGCAAGAGACCCAGTACTTC.